Listed below are T cell receptor beta chains from one sample, sequenced in a study of T cell responses to AZD1222 COVID-19 vaccine. Libraries were prepared by immunoSEQ multiplex PCR; TCRdb keeps only in-frame clonotypes and omits some of them. This sample has about 63,000 clones, with 85% to 90% found just once. The sample in question was peripheral blood, obtained on day 0 of AZD1222 vaccination. The receptors originated from an adult in good health. Each CDR3 is given with its conserved first and last residue. The D gene is left open where the match is weak. Where a row states a size, it is once, few, many or the class of an expanded clone; other rows omit it.

>.|.|TRBV4-1|TRBJ1-2
TGCGCCAGCAGCCAAGTTGAAGGAAAGGGTGGCTACACCTTC
CASSQVEGKGGYTF
>.|.|TRBV30|TRBJ1-1
TGTGCCTGGAGTGGGGGACGGAAGAACACTGAAGCTTTCTTT
CAWSGGRKNTEAFF
>.|.|TRBV7-9|TRBJ1-1
TGTGCCAGCAGCCCAACGGGGGGAGCTGAAGCTTTCTTT
CASSPTGGAEAFF
>.|TRBD1|TRBV27|TRBJ1-4
TGTGCCAGCAGTTTAGCGGGACAGGGGTATGAAAAACTGTTTTTT
CASSLAGQGYEKLFF
>.|.|TRBV13|TRBJ2-5
TGTGCCAGCAGCCCCCCGCTCGACCAAGAGACCCAGTACTTC
CASSPPLDQETQYF
>.|TRBD2|TRBV7-2|TRBJ2-3
TGTGCCAGCAGCTACTCCCGGACTAGCGGGCATACGCAGTATTTT
CASSYSRTSGHTQYF
>.|.|TRBV9|TRBJ2-7
TGTGCCAGCAGCGTAGCTAGCCTGGGTTACGAGCAGTACTTC
CASSVASLGYEQYF
>.|.|TRBV6-1|TRBJ1-6
TGTGCCAGCAGTATACAGGGTCGGGACTCACCCCTCCACTTT
CASSIQGRDSPLHF
>.|.|TRBV12-3/TRBV12-4|TRBJ1-5
TGTGCCAGTTCTCACGCGGGCAATCAGCCCCAGCATTTT
CASSHAGNQPQHF
>.|.|TRBV10-3|TRBJ1-1
TGTGCCATCAGTGCTGTCAGACAGAACACTGAAGCTTTCTTT
CAISAVRQNTEAFF
>.|TRBD1|TRBV29-1|TRBJ2-1
TGCAGCGTTGTACAGGGGAAAGGTGAGCAGTTCTTC
CSVVQGKGEQFF
>.|.|TRBV2|TRBJ2-1
TGTGCCAGCACGAAGAGCTCCTACAATGAGCAGTTCTTC
CASTKSSYNEQFF
>.|TRBD2|TRBV10-3|TRBJ2-2
TGTGCCATCAGTGAGTCTGGATGGCGGGGGGCCACCGGGGAGCTGTTTTTT
CAISESGWRGATGELFF
>.|.|TRBV12-5|TRBJ2-1
TGTGCTAGTGCGGGACCGCCGTCCTACAATGAGCAGTTCTTC
CASAGPPSYNEQFF
>.|.|TRBV9|TRBJ1-2
TGTGCCAGCAGCGCGGACGGTCATAGCACCTTC
CASSADGHSTF
>few|.|TRBV9|TRBJ2-3
TGTGCCAGCAGCCCCTCATTCGATACGCAGTATTTT
CASSPSFDTQYF